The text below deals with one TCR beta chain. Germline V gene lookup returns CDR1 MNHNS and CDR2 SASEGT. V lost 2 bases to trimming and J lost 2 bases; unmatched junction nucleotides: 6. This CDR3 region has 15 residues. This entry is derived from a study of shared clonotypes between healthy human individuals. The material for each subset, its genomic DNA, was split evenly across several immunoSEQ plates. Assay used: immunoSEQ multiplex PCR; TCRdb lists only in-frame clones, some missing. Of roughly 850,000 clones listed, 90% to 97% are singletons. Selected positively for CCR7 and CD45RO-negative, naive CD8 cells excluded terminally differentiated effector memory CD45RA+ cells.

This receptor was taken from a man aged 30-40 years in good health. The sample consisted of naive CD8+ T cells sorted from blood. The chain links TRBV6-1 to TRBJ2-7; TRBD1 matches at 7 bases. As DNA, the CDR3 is TGTGCCAGCAGTGAAAGGGGACAGAGGGCCTACGAGCAGTACTTC. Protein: CASSERGQRAYEQYF.